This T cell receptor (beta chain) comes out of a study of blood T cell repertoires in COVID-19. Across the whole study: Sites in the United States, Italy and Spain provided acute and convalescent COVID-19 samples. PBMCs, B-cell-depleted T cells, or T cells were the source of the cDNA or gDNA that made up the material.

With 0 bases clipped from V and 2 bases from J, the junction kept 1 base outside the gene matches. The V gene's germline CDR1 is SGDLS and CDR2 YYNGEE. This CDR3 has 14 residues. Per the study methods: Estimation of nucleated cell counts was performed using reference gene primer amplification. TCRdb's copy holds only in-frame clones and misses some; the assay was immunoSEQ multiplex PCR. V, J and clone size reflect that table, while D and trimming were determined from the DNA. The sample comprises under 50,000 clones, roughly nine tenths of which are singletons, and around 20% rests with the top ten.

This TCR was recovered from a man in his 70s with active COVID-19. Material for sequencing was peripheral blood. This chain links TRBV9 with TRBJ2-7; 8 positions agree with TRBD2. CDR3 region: CASSVALAAYEQYF. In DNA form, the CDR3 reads TGTGCCAGCAGCGTAGCACTAGCGGCCTACGAGCAGTACTTC.